Listed below are T cell receptor beta chains from one sample, sequenced in a study of post-analysis software for immune sequencing data. TCRdb re-derived calls from the PCR reads in MiXCR, one entry per CDR3 protein. In the table there are 700,000 to 900,000 distinct CDR3 sequences, approximately 44% of which are singletons. The sequenced sample was blood. The receptors here all came from a girl between 10 and 17 years old with multiple sclerosis. CDR3s include the opening cysteine and the closing phenylalanine or tryptophan. The D gene is left open where the match is weak.

>.|TRBV4-1
CASSQGETTGTQYF
>.|TRBV30
CACTKGVGYTF
>.|TRBV4-1
CASSQEPGKGGYEQYF
>TRBD2|TRBV27
CASSGTSGPSHTQYF
>.|TRBV6-2/TRBV6-3
CASSYLRWAYEQYF
>TRBD1|TRBV6-1
CASSRGLTGTASYNEQFF
>TRBD2|TRBV11-2
CASSRTSGSSGDEQFF
>TRBD2|TRBV20-1
CSATTSGRGGPGTQYF
>.|TRBV7-2
CASSLNGGAVRQFF
>.|TRBV28
CASSPGTEVQETQYF
>.|TRBV7-9
CASSFFRAPTDTQYF
>.|TRBV12-3/TRBV12-4
CASSLGDGGGYTF
>.|TRBV27
CASSPIGRDEQFF
>.|TRBV3-1
CASSRGSHGYTF
>TRBD1|TRBV29-1
CSAGADRANEQFF
>TRBD1|TRBV5-6
CASMPRPGQGVMGYTF
>TRBD2|TRBV28
CASSTGTSGHTDTQYF
>TRBD2|TRBV12-3/TRBV12-4
CASSLVGIAGSLF
>.|TRBV20-1
CSAREPMGSYNEQFF
>TRBD2|TRBV12-3/TRBV12-4
CASSPDGTSGRRDTQYF
>TRBD2|TRBV6-2/TRBV6-3
CASSYPDSAGAYEQYF
>.|TRBV5-5
CASSLDGLGPQHF
>.|TRBV20-1
CSAPGGGTDTQYF
>TRBD1|TRBV27
CASSFQVRQGKSVYEQYF
>.|TRBV15
CATSTRTVGLDTQYF
>.|TRBV29-1
CSVALILTGHTEAFF
>TRBD2|TRBV7-9
CASSLGGLAGVVYEQFF
>TRBD2|TRBV7-2
CASSLVTSGTNNEQFF
>.|TRBV9
CASSVVVESSYNEQFF
>TRBD1|TRBV15
CATSRDPRGPTGSTDTQYF
>.|TRBV11-1
CASSLNPANYGYTF
>.|TRBV12-5
CASGLDSNYGYTF
>TRBD2|TRBV7-3
CASSPNKNRLAGFYEQYF
>.|TRBV28
CASSSLWVGGANVLTF
>.|TRBV6-1
CASIPTGNTEAFF
>TRBD2|TRBV7-9
CASIDLTGTSGRVEEQFF
>.|TRBV21-1
CASSSPGQGVGEETQYF
>.|TRBV28
CASSHYRALGYNEQFF
>.|TRBV5-1
CASSSAGNGGEQFF
>.|TRBV6-1
CASGGGGNSYEQYF
>TRBD1|TRBV20-1
CSARPPGTGFNEQYF
>TRBD1|TRBV5-8
CASSPTRQGNQPQHF
>.|TRBV6-5
CASSNPRGIDYGYTF
>.|TRBV12-3/TRBV12-4
CASSLVRGPSSTESSYNEQFF
>.|TRBV6-5
CARSYSGGVSYNEQFF
>.|TRBV5-6
CASSLYSLRDEKLFF
>.|TRBV7-2
CASGLDGHLGTDTQYF
>.|TRBV9
CASSPNPSGQETQYF
>TRBD2|TRBV11-2
CASSPETSGTPWGREYF